The 10 T cell receptor beta chains in this list originate from one sample, sequenced in a study of blood T cell repertoires in COVID-19. Only in-frame clones appear in the TCRdb table, and some are missing; sequencing was by immunoSEQ multiplex PCR. This sample yields under 150,000 clones, of which approximately 85% are seen a single time; roughly 5% belongs to the top ten. Sequencing was carried out using peripheral blood. The source of these receptors is a woman in her sixties with COVID-19, enrolled during active disease.

A remark on this clone: This likely comes from a read error, as the CDR3 has no conserved phenylalanine or tryptophan at its end. Because the CDR3's place on the DNA is in doubt, the DNA is left out and the CDR3 is given as listed by TCRdb. The chain has TRBV11-3 and TRBJ1-1. The germline V gene encodes CDR1 SGHNT and CDR2 YENEEA. The CDR3 region is 11 residues in length, termini included. The CDR3 reads CASTLGGCPPE.

The gene calls are TRBV7-2 and TRBJ2-7, with TRBD1 matching over 7 bases. V shed 2 bases, J shed 2 bases, and the junction held 6 bases outside the gene matches. Germline V gene sequence: CDR1 SGHTA, CDR2 FQGNSA. This CDR3 is built from 15 residues. The CDR3 spells CASSLTGTATYEQYF. CDR3 DNA sequence: TGTGCCAGCAGCTTAACCGGGACAGCTACCTACGAGCAGTACTTC.

As DNA, the CDR3 is TGTGCCAGCAGCTTGGTCACTGGGGGCGAGAGGGAGACCCAGTACTTC. It encodes CASSLVTGGERETQYF. The genes are TRBV5-4 and TRBJ2-5; possibly TRBD1 for D (6 bases). Deletions cut 0 bases from V and 5 bases from J, with 17 bases between. This CDR3 has 16 residues. The germline CDR1 and CDR2 sequences are SGHNT and YYREEE (reference sequence).

This rearrangement joins TRBV19 to TRBJ1-5; D gene uncertain. The CDR3 is 13 residues long. The ends were cut back, 3 bases at V and 1 base at J, with 4 bases in the middle. The V gene's germline CDR1 is LNHDA and CDR2 SQIVND (reference sequence). CDR3 region: CASSMGSNQPQHF. The CDR3 DNA is TGTGCCAGTAGTATGGGCAGCAATCAGCCCCAGCATTTT. The variable domain in full, completed from reference TRBV19 and TRBJ1-5, reads DGGITQSPKYLFRKEGQNVTLSCEQNLNHDAMYWYRQDPGQGLRLIYYSQIVNDFQKGDIAEGYSVSREKKESFPLTVTSAQKNPTAFYLCASSMGSNQPQHFGDGTRLSIL.

The rearrangement joins TRBV2 to TRBJ2-7, with D possibly matching TRBD1 (6 bases). Germline V lookup: CDR1 SNHLY, CDR2 FYNNEI. Trimming left V 6 bases short and J 4 bases short, with 10 bases between. The CDR3 is 12 residues long. CDR3 sequence reads: CASREDSYEQYF. The CDR3 DNA reads TGTGCCAGCAGGGAGGACAGTTACGAGCAGTACTTC.

This sequence joins TRBV6-5 and TRBJ2-3, with a possible D match to TRBD1 (5 bases). Germline V lookup: CDR1 MNHEY, CDR2 SVGAGI. The CDR3 loop spans 15 amino acids. Trimming stripped 7 bases from V and 1 base from J, with 15 bases between. CDR3 in DNA: TGTGCCAGCACCCGAGCGAGGACACGCACAGATACGCAGTATTTT. This gives the protein CASTRARTRTDTQYF.

This sequence joins TRBV5-1 and TRBJ2-2; perhaps TRBD2 as D (6 bases). CDR1 is SGHRS, CDR2 YFSETQ, per germline. With 4 bases removed from V and 8 bases from J, the gap between germline ends came to 21 bases. The CDR3 is 16 amino acids. The CDR3 DNA follows: TGCGCCAGCAGCCCCCAACCCGGGAGCTCTGGTGGGGAGCTGTTTTTT. Encoded protein: CASSPQPGSSGGELFF.

This clone is labeled as medium-sized. This chain uses TRBV3-1 (or the pseudogene TRBV3-2) with TRBJ2-7; TRBD2 is a possible D gene (6 bases). V was pared by 4 bases and J by 6 bases, with 16 bases between. Germline values: CDR1 LGHDT, CDR2 YNNKEL (reference sequence). This CDR3 spans 14 amino acids. The chain's CDR3 is CASSPGGDGGEQYF. The CDR3 DNA sequence: TGTGCCAGCAGCCCCGGGGGTGATGGGGGCGAGCAGTACTTC.

The chain combines TRBV11-2 with TRBJ2-7; D might be TRBD2 (5 bases). From germline, CDR1 is SGHAT and CDR2 FQNNGV. V lost 8 bases to trimming and J lost 3 bases, with 20 bases between them. The CDR3 is made up of 15 amino acids. The CDR3 loop is CASLRDWASGYEQYF. DNA of the CDR3: TGTGCCAGCCTGAGGGATTGGGCATCTGGCTACGAGCAGTACTTC.

The gene calls are TRBV11-2 and TRBJ1-2; TRBD1 aligns across 7 bases. From germline, CDR1 is SGHAT and CDR2 FQNNGV. The J segment lost 6 bases and the V segment lost 2 bases, leaving 6 bases of the junction unmatched. The CDR3 has 14 amino acids. The CDR3 DNA sequence: TGTGCCAGCAGCTTAACTAGGCAGGGGGATGGCTACACCTTC. Amino acid sequence: CASSLTRQGDGYTF.